These T cell receptor beta chains were read from a single sample in a study of blood T cells in healthy people across ages. MiXCR was run by TCRdb on the 5' RACE reads, yielding one entry per CDR3 protein. The table shows around 1.5 million distinct CDR3 sequences, with about 35% occurring only once. Sample: blood. Receptors originate from a woman in her twenties or thirties in good health. The CDR3 runs from the conserved cysteine through the conserved F or W. Fields, in order: D gene, clone size, J gene, CDR3 length, V gene, CDR3 DNA, CDR3 protein. The D gene is left open where the match is weak. Where a row states a size, it is once, few, many or the class of an expanded clone; other rows omit it.

-	many	TRBJ1-2	13	TRBV20-1	TGCAGTGCTAGAGGGTCCACTGGGGATGGCTACACCTTC	CSARGSTGDGYTF
-	-	TRBJ2-7	14	TRBV19	TGTGCCAGTGGGCAAATGGGGGCGTCCTACGAGCAGTACTTC	CASGQMGASYEQYF
-	few	TRBJ2-1	13	TRBV6-1	TGTGCCAGCTACGGGGGAGAGCACAATGAGCAGTTCTTC	CASYGGEHNEQFF
-	-	TRBJ2-5	15	TRBV12-5	TGTGCTAGTGGTTTGGGGTACGGGGGACAAGAGACCCAGTACTTC	CASGLGYGGQETQYF
TRBD1	many	TRBJ2-7	15	TRBV7-2	TGTGCCAGCAGCTTAGTGGGACAGGGGGGTTACGAGCAGTACTTC	CASSLVGQGGYEQYF
TRBD1	-	TRBJ1-1	14	TRBV9	TGTGCCAGCAGCCGGGACAGGGAAGGCACTGAAGCTTTCTTT	CASSRDREGTEAFF
-	few	TRBJ2-7	14	TRBV2	TGTGCCAGCAGTGAAGGGGGAGGAGCTGAAGAGCAGTACTTC	CASSEGGGAEEQYF
TRBD1	-	TRBJ2-7	14	TRBV29-1	TGCAGCGCTCGACAGGGGGGGGAACCCTACGAGCAGTACTTC	CSARQGGEPYEQYF
TRBD1	-	TRBJ2-5	14	TRBV27	TGTGCCAGTTCCTTAGACAGGGTCCGAGAGACCCAGTACTTC	CASSLDRVRETQYF
-	few	TRBJ2-7	16	TRBV20-1	TGCAGTGCTAGTCATCCCGGTCCGGGCCGGCTAAAAGAGCAGTACTTC	CSASHPGPGRLKEQYF
TRBD1	-	TRBJ1-4	15	TRBV20-1	TGCAGTGCTGGCAATTCGGGGACAGAAAATGAAAAACTGTTTTTT	CSAGNSGTENEKLFF
-	-	TRBJ2-5	17	TRBV3-1	TGTGCCAGCAGCCAAGATTTACAGGAGCCGATCCAAGAGACCCAGTACTTC	CASSQDLQEPIQETQYF
-	-	TRBJ1-2	13	TRBV10-2	TGCGCCAGCAGTGGGCAGGGGTCGGACGGCTACACCTTC	CASSGQGSDGYTF
TRBD2	few	TRBJ2-7	14	TRBV6-6	TGTGCCAGCACGAGTAGCGGGGGAAACTACGAGCAGTACTTC	CASTSSGGNYEQYF
-	few	TRBJ2-7	16	TRBV2	TGTGCCAGCAGTTCAATAATTCGCGGGTCGCCTTACGAGCAGTACTTC	CASSSIIRGSPYEQYF
-	few	TRBJ2-7	13	TRBV6-2/TRBV6-3	TGTGCCAGCATTGACAGGTCCTCCTACGAGCAGTACTTC	CASIDRSSYEQYF
-	-	TRBJ2-1	14	TRBV6-1	TGTGCCAGCAGTCCGGGTTGGTCCTACAATGAGCAGTTCTTC	CASSPGWSYNEQFF
-	-	TRBJ1-1	16	TRBV7-9	TGTGCCAGCAGCCCCCGTGGCAGGGGATATGGCACTGAAGCTTTCTTT	CASSPRGRGYGTEAFF
TRBD1	-	TRBJ1-2	14	TRBV4-1	TGCGCCAACAGCCAAGTGGGCAGGGGGAATGGCTACACCTTC	CANSQVGRGNGYTF
TRBD1	few	TRBJ2-7	17	TRBV7-9	TGTGCCAGCAGCTCCCTCCCCAAACAGGGGGTGTACCACGAGCAGTACTTC	CASSSLPKQGVYHEQYF
TRBD1	-	TRBJ2-3	18	TRBV3-1	TGTGCCAGCAGCCAAAGATGGAACCGGGACAGGGGAGCAGATACGCAGTATTTT	CASSQRWNRDRGADTQYF
TRBD2	-	TRBJ2-3	14	TRBV24-1	TGTGCCACATCGACTAGCGGGCGCACAGATACGCAGTATTTT	CATSTSGRTDTQYF
-	once	TRBJ1-4	15	TRBV7-6	TGTGCCAGCAGCTTAGCGGCAGGTTTTGCGGAAAAACTGTTTTTT	CASSLAAGFAEKLFF
TRBD1	-	TRBJ2-3	17	TRBV28	TGTGCCAGCAGTTTAATCTCGAGGACAGGGGGCAGAGATACGCAGTATTTT	CASSLISRTGGRDTQYF
TRBD2	-	TRBJ2-3	17	TRBV7-2	TGTGCCAGCAGCTCGGGACTAGCGGGGTATAGCACAGATACGCAGTATTTT	CASSSGLAGYSTDTQYF
-	few	TRBJ2-3	12	TRBV24-1	TGTGCCATCAGTGACCTTGTGGGTACGCAGTATTTT	CAISDLVGTQYF
-	-	TRBJ1-4	13	TRBV9	TGTGCCAGCAGCGCGCAGAAGGACGAAAAACTGTTTTTT	CASSAQKDEKLFF
TRBD2	few	TRBJ2-7	17	TRBV7-6	TGTGCCAGCAGCTCGGGGGTTCCGCGGGGGGCCTTCTACGAGCAGTACTTC	CASSSGVPRGAFYEQYF
-	few	TRBJ1-5	11	TRBV29-1	TGCAGCGTTGGCCAAAATCAGCCCCAGCATTTT	CSVGQNQPQHF
-	many	TRBJ2-6	16	TRBV6-2/TRBV6-3	TGTGCCAGCAGTCCCGGACAGCCCTCTGGGGCCAACGTCCTGACTTTC	CASSPGQPSGANVLTF
TRBD2	many	TRBJ2-1	12	TRBV20-1	TGCAGTGCTACTAGCGGGGCCAATGAGCAGTTCTTC	CSATSGANEQFF
TRBD1	once	TRBJ1-6	14	TRBV27	TGTGCCAGCAGGTCTGACAGGGGGAGCTCACCCCTCCACTTT	CASRSDRGSSPLHF
-	-	TRBJ2-1	14	TRBV12-3/TRBV12-4	TGTGCCAGCAACTTGGACGGGGATTACAATGAGCAGTTCTTC	CASNLDGDYNEQFF
-	-	TRBJ2-3	15	TRBV20-1	TGCAGTGCTCGGCCCCTAGGGAGGACCACAGATACGCAGTATTTT	CSARPLGRTTDTQYF
TRBD1	-	TRBJ2-1	18	TRBV4-1	TGCGCCAGCAGCCAAGTGAGAGGCGGACAGGGCTCCTACAATGAGCAGTTCTTC	CASSQVRGGQGSYNEQFF
TRBD2	-	TRBJ2-1	15	TRBV6-5	TGTGCCAGCAGTTACTGGCGGGAGTTAAACAATGAGCAGTTCTTC	CASSYWRELNNEQFF
-	few	TRBJ2-7	15	TRBV11-2	TGTGCCAGCAGCTTGTACCTTGCGAGCTCCTACGAGCAGTACTTC	CASSLYLASSYEQYF
TRBD1	-	TRBJ2-4	16	TRBV7-2	TGTGCCAGCAGCTTCCAAGGACAGGCCGGAGGAAACATTCAGTACTTC	CASSFQGQAGGNIQYF
-	few	TRBJ2-5	12	TRBV20-1	TGCAGTGCGACTATATGGTCAGAGACCCAGTACTTC	CSATIWSETQYF
TRBD2	-	TRBJ2-3	16	TRBV11-2	TGTGCCAGCAGCTTTGGGACTAGCGGGAGGGCAGATACGCAGTATTTT	CASSFGTSGRADTQYF